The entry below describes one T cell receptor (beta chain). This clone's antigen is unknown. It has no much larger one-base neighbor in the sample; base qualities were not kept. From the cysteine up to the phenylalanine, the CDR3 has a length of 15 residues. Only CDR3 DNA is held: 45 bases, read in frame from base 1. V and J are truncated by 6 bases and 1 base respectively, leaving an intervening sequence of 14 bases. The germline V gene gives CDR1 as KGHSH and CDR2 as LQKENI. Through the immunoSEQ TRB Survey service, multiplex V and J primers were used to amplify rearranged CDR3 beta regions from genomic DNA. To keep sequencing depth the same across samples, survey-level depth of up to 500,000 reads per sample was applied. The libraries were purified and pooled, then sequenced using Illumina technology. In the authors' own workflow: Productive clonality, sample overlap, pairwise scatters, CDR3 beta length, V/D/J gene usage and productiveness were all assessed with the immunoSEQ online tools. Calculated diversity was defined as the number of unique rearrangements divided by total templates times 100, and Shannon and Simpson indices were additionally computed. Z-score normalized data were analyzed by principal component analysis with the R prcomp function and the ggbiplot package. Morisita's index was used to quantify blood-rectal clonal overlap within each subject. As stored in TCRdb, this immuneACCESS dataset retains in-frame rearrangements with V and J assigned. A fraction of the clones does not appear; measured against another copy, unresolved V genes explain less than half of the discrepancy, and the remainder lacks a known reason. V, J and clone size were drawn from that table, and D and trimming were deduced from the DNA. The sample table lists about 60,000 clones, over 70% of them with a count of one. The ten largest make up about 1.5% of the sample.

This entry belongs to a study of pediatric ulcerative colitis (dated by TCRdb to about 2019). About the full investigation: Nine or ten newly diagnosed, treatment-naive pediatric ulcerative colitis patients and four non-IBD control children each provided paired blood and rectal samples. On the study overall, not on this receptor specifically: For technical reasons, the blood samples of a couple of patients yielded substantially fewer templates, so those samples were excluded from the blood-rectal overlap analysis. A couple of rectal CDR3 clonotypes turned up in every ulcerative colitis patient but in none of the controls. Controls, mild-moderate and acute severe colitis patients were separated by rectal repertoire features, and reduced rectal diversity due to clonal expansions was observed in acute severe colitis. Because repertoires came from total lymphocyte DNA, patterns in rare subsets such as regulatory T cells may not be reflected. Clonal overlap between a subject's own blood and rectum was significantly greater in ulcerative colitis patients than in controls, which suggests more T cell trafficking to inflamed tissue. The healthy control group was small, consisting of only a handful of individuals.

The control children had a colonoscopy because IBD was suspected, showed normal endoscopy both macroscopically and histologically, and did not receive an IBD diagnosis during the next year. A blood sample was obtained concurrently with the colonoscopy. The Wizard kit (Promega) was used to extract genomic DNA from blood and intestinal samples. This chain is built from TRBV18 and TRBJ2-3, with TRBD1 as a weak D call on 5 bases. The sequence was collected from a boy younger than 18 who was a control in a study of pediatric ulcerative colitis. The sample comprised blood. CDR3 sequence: CASSTQGMGTDTQYF. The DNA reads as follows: TGTGCCAGCTCCACTCAGGGAATGGGCACAGATACGCAGTATTTT. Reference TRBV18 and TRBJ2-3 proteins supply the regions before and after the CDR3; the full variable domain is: NAGVMQNPRHLVRRRGQEARLRCSPMKGHSHVYWYRQLPEEGLKFMVYLQKENIIDESGMPKERFSAEFPKEGPSILRIQQVVRGDSAAYFCASSTQGMGTDTQYFGPGTRLTVL.